These T cell receptor beta chains were read from a single sample in a study of neoadjuvant anti-PD-1 for oral cavity cancer. This table comes from immunoSEQ multiplex PCR, and its TCRdb copy is limited to in-frame clones, with some not included. Of 30,000 to 35,000 clones listed, around nine tenths were seen once; the top ten hold 3% to 4%. The input for sequencing was PBMCs, taken before nivolumab (anti-PD-1) treatment. The source is a person aged 35-79 years with oral cavity squamous cell carcinoma. Both conserved end residues are part of each CDR3. D genes are given only for firm matches. Expanded clones are given a class, and other clones once, few, many or no size at all.

j_call,d_call,clone_size,v_call,cdr3_aa,cdr3_nt
TRBJ1-3,-,-,TRBV28,CASSPQGRGNTIYF,TGTGCCAGCAGTCCGCAGGGGCGGGGAAACACCATATATTTT
TRBJ2-1,TRBD1,-,TRBV5-1,CASSTGQGLGSEQFF,TGCGCCAGCAGCACGGGACAGGGGCTTGGGAGTGAGCAGTTCTTC
TRBJ2-5,-,-,TRBV9,CASSVEGGRETQYF,TGTGCCAGCAGCGTAGAGGGGGGCCGGGAGACCCAGTACTTC
TRBJ2-7,TRBD2,-,TRBV9,CASSVGEGFFHEQYF,TGTGCCAGCAGCGTAGGGGAGGGGTTTTTCCACGAGCAGTACTTC
TRBJ1-2,TRBD1,-,TRBV7-9,CASSPTGIYGYTF,TGTGCCAGCAGCCCGACAGGGATCTATGGCTACACCTTC
TRBJ1-5,-,-,TRBV7-2,CASSLATDQPQHF,TGTGCCAGCAGCTTAGCCACAGATCAGCCCCAGCATTTT
TRBJ2-7,-,once,TRBV6-1,CASSEKAGPYEQYF,TGTGCCAGCAGTGAAAAAGCAGGGCCCTACGAGCAGTACTTC
TRBJ1-3,-,-,TRBV10-3,CAISEGENSGNTIYF,TGTGCCATCAGTGAGGGGGAAAACTCTGGAAACACCATATATTTT
TRBJ1-2,-,-,TRBV6-5,CASSEGTHYGYTF,TGTGCCAGCAGTGAAGGGACACACTATGGCTACACCTTC
TRBJ2-3,-,-,TRBV4-2,CASSQESRGVDTQYF,TGTGCCAGCAGCCAAGAGAGCCGGGGTGTAGATACGCAGTATTTT
TRBJ2-1,TRBD2,-,TRBV6-5,CASSYSGGSYNEQFF,TGTGCCAGCAGTTACTCCGGGGGGTCCTACAATGAGCAGTTCTTC